One and the same sample provided the 17 T cell receptor beta chains below, sequenced in a study of Ad26.COV2.S vaccination and SARS-CoV-2 variants. Stated treatment: roughly 19 received Ad26.COV2.S at low or high dose, single or two shots; several received placebo; per-sample allocation not given. On day 63 after the first injection, vaccine and placebo recipients gave samples. Repertoires were generated with immunoSEQ multiplex PCR, while TCRdb's copy carries only in-frame clones and drops some. The sample has 350,000 to 500,000 clones, 89% seen once. The input for sequencing was peripheral blood, taken in a trial of Ad26.COV2.S vaccine versus placebo. The receptors shown here come from a person aged 18 to 59 who received the Ad26.COV2.S COVID-19 vaccine or a placebo.

The V call is TRBV10-2, the J call TRBJ1-2; D is ambiguous. Between the trimmed V and J ends, which lost 6 bases and 5 bases, there was a span of 7 bases. This CDR3 spans 11 amino acids. CDR1 and CDR2 from the germline V gene are WSHSY and SAAADI. The CDR3 nucleotides are TGCGCCAGCAGAGACATTTATGGCTACACCTTC. Translated: CASRDIYGYTF.

This chain joins TRBV7-8 and TRBJ2-3, with 8 bases matching TRBD2. The J segment lost 4 bases and the V segment lost 2 bases, leaving 5 bases of the junction unmatched. CDR1 is SGHVS, CDR2 FQNEAQ, per germline. The CDR3 runs 15 residues. The CDR3 loop is CASSLFGGAPDTQYF. The CDR3, as DNA: TGTGCCAGCAGCTTATTCGGGGGGGCCCCAGATACGCAGTATTTT.

V and J are TRBV10-3 and TRBJ2-1, with 12 bases that match TRBD1. Germline V lookup: CDR1 ENHRY, CDR2 SYGVKD. The ends lost 3 bases at V and 7 bases at J; junction bases unmatched: 7. CDR3 length: 16 amino acids. The CDR3 DNA reads as TGTGCCATCAGTGACCCGGGACAGGGGGCGCAAAATGAGCAGTTCTTC. Amino acids: CAISDPGQGAQNEQFF.

This chain uses TRBV9 with TRBJ2-3, with D tentatively TRBD2 (5 bases). Trimming pared 0 bases from V and 4 bases from J, leaving 15 bases between. The CDR3 spans 16 residues. Germline assignment: CDR1 SGDLS and CDR2 YYNGEE. The CDR3 region is CASSVATLVASDTQYF. CDR3 nucleotides: TGTGCCAGCAGCGTAGCAACTCTGGTAGCGTCAGATACGCAGTATTTT. Drawing the rest from reference TRBV9 and TRBJ2-3, the complete variable domain is DSGVTQTPKHLITATGQRVTLRCSPRSGDLSVYWYQQSLDQGLQFLIQYYNGEERAKGNILERFSAQQFPDLHSELNLSSLELGDSALYFCASSVATLVASDTQYFGPGTRLTVL.

The chain links TRBV7-9 to TRBJ2-1; 12 positions agree with TRBD2. J lost 5 bases, V lost 3 bases, and 2 bases had no gene match. Germline V lookup: CDR1 SEHNR, CDR2 FQNEAQ (reference sequence). The CDR3 extends over 15 amino acids. The CDR3 DNA is TGTGCCAGCAGCTTGACTAGCGGGGGCAACAATGAGCAGTTCTTC. Protein product: CASSLTSGGNNEQFF.

Here the CDR3 DNA reads TGTGCCAGCAGCTTATTCGGGACAGGGAACACCGGGGAGCTGTTTTTT. It encodes CASSLFGTGNTGELFF. This rearrangement joins TRBV7-2 to TRBJ2-2; the match to TRBD1 covers 8 bases. Germline lookup yields CDR1 SGHTA and CDR2 FQGNSA. Germline trimming cut 2 bases from V and 1 base from J; bases unmatched to any gene: 3. There are 16 residues in the CDR3.

The rearrangement uses TRBV11-2 and TRBJ2-2; TRBD2 aligns across 8 bases. The germline CDR1 and CDR2 sequences are SGHAT and FQNNGV. The CDR3 loop spans 17 amino acids. V trimming: 2 bases; J trimming: 3 bases; junction bases outside the gene matches: 8. The CDR3 loop is CASSLRAGGGDTGELFF. CDR3 DNA: TGTGCCAGCAGCTTAAGGGCGGGAGGCGGGGACACCGGGGAGCTGTTTTTT.

This clone appeared a single time. The V and J genes are TRBV19 and TRBJ1-3; D gene unclear. The V end lost 3 bases, the J end lost 0 bases, and 12 bases lay between the germline ends. Germline-derived CDR1 and CDR2 are LNHDA and SQIVND (reference sequence). The CDR3 totals 16 residues. The CDR3 DNA sequence: TGTGCCAGTAGTATGGCGACACTGAGCTCTGGAAACACCATATATTTT. This translates into CASSMATLSSGNTIYF.

The V and J genes are TRBV10-3 and TRBJ1-2, with a possible D match to TRBD1 (6 bases). V dropped 5 bases and J dropped 4 bases, with 14 bases sitting between them. The CDR3 length is 14 residues. Germline values: CDR1 ENHRY, CDR2 SYGVKD. The DNA of the CDR3 is TGTGCCATCAGTCCACGGGGGGCCTCCTATGGCTACACCTTC. Its protein is CAISPRGASYGYTF.

The chain has TRBV7-2 and TRBJ1-2, with unresolved D. Trimming stripped 3 bases from V and 3 bases from J, with 8 bases between. The CDR3 runs to 13 residues. Germline V gene data show CDR1 as SGHTA and CDR2 as FQGNSA. The CDR3, as DNA: TGTGCCAGCAGCTTGAACAGATACTATGGCTACACCTTC. This translates into CASSLNRYYGYTF.

The chain links TRBV9 to TRBJ2-1; 11 bases line up with TRBD2. The CDR3 length is 17 residues. Germline CDR1 and CDR2: SGDLS and YYNGEE. V gave up 0 bases and J gave up 4 bases; unmatched junction bases: 6. CDR3 in DNA: TGTGCCAGCAGCGTAGGCGGGTTAGCGGGAGGGTACAATGAGCAGTTCTTC. This encodes CASSVGGLAGGYNEQFF.

The V and J genes are TRBV12-3 or TRBV12-4 and TRBJ2-5, with TRBD2 matching 7 bases. The CDR3 is 13 amino acids. With 6 bases clipped from V and 7 bases from J, the junction kept 8 bases outside the gene matches. CDR3 amino acids: CASSHLPGGTQYF. The CDR3 region has the DNA TGTGCCAGCAGCCATCTACCGGGGGGGACCCAGTACTTC.

The gene calls are TRBV9 and TRBJ1-6, with D maybe TRBD1 (5 bases). V was clipped by 8 bases and J by 0 bases, with 12 bases between them. The CDR3 runs 15 residues. Germline assignment: CDR1 SGDLS and CDR2 YYNGEE. CDR3 nucleotides: TGTGCCAGTGGGGCGCAAAGCTCCTATAATTCACCCCTCCACTTT. Translating it yields CASGAQSSYNSPLHF.

The chain links TRBV4-2 to TRBJ1-3, with a tentative D call TRBD1 (5 bases). The CDR3 is 17 residues long. The germline V gene has CDR1 LGHNA and CDR2 YNFKEQ. Trimming stripped 0 bases from V and 0 bases from J, with 12 bases between. As DNA, the CDR3 is TGTGCCAGCAGCCAAGATGGAGACAGATTCTCTGGAAACACCATATATTTT. Amino acid sequence: CASSQDGDRFSGNTIYF.

The chain has TRBV2 and TRBJ1-2; 11 bases are a match to TRBD1. This CDR3 has 15 residues. Germline values: CDR1 SNHLY, CDR2 FYNNEI. The V gene end was trimmed by 7 bases and the J gene end by 8 bases; junction bases not matched to a gene: 12. The CDR3 is CASTREGQGAIGYTF. The CDR3 nucleotides read TGTGCCAGCACCCGGGAAGGACAGGGGGCGATAGGCTACACCTTC.

The gene calls are TRBV28 and TRBJ1-1; 7 bases align to TRBD1. Germline values: CDR1 MDHEN, CDR2 SYDVKM. V shed 4 bases and J 4 bases; nucleotides not matched to a gene: 6. The CDR3 sequence is 14 residues long. CDR3 loop: CASSWDRGITEAFF. The CDR3 bases are TGTGCCAGCAGTTGGGACAGAGGGATCACTGAAGCTTTCTTT.

The chain joins TRBV5-4 to TRBJ2-1; D is unresolved. CDR3 length: 14 amino acids. The germline V and J ends were trimmed by 1 base and 5 bases, with 10 bases remaining between them. The germline gives CDR1 SGHNT, CDR2 YYREEE (reference sequence). The CDR3 DNA is TGTGCCAGCAGCTTGTCTTCCGGACACAATGAGCAGTTCTTC. As protein: CASSLSSGHNEQFF.